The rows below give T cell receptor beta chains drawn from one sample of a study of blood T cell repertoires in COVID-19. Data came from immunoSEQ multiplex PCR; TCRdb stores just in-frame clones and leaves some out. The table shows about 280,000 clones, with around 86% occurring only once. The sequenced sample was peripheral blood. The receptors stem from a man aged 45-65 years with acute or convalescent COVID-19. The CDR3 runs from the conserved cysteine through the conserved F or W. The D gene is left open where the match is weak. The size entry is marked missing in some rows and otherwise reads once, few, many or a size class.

cdr3_nt: TGCGCCAGCAGCCAACATGGGGGGAATCAGCCCCAGCATTTT; cdr3_aa: CASSQHGGNQPQHF; clone_size: .; d_call: .; j_call: TRBJ1-5; v_call: TRBV4-1
cdr3_nt: TGTGCCAGCACCGAGGTCCGGGACAGGGTCCACGAGCAGTACTTC; cdr3_aa: CASTEVRDRVHEQYF; clone_size: .; d_call: .; j_call: TRBJ2-7; v_call: TRBV21-1
cdr3_nt: TGTGCCAGCAGCGTAGGAGGTGGAGGAAACACCATATATTTT; cdr3_aa: CASSVGGGGNTIYF; clone_size: .; d_call: .; j_call: TRBJ1-3; v_call: TRBV9
cdr3_nt: TGTGCCAGCAGTTATAGTTGGTCACCCCTCCACTTT; cdr3_aa: CASSYSWSPLHF; clone_size: .; d_call: .; j_call: TRBJ1-6; v_call: TRBV6-2/TRBV6-3
cdr3_nt: TGTGCCAGCAGAACAGGTGAAGGGAGGCCTCACGAGCAGTACTTC; cdr3_aa: CASRTGEGRPHEQYF; clone_size: .; d_call: .; j_call: TRBJ2-7; v_call: TRBV11-2
cdr3_nt: TGTGCCATGCGGGGCGAGATGAACACTGAAGCTTTCTTT; cdr3_aa: CAMRGEMNTEAFF; clone_size: .; d_call: .; j_call: TRBJ1-1; v_call: TRBV10-3
cdr3_nt: TGTGCCACCAGCAGAGTCTCGGGACAGGGGGCCGGGGAGCTGTTTTTT; cdr3_aa: CATSRVSGQGAGELFF; clone_size: .; d_call: TRBD1; j_call: TRBJ2-2; v_call: TRBV15
cdr3_nt: TGTGCCAGCAGCCATCTAGGGGCCGACTACGAGCAGTACTTC; cdr3_aa: CASSHLGADYEQYF; clone_size: .; d_call: .; j_call: TRBJ2-7; v_call: TRBV3-1/TRBV3-2
cdr3_nt: TGTGCCAGCAGTGAAGCGCCCGAGGTCTATGGCTACACCTTC; cdr3_aa: CASSEAPEVYGYTF; clone_size: once; d_call: .; j_call: TRBJ1-2; v_call: TRBV6-1
cdr3_nt: TGTGCCAGCAGCTTCAGGGGGGCAGGGGACGCCTACGAGCAGTACTTC; cdr3_aa: CASSFRGAGDAYEQYF; clone_size: .; d_call: .; j_call: TRBJ2-7; v_call: TRBV5-5